This TCR beta chain comes out of a study of blood T cell repertoires in COVID-19. Study-level background: The United States, Italy and Spain were the sources of the acute and convalescent COVID-19 samples.

With 5 bases clipped from V and 4 bases from J, the junction kept 8 bases outside the gene matches. The CDR3 loop spans 16 amino acids. Germline loops: CDR1 MNHNY, CDR2 SVGAGI (reference sequence). The study drew participants aged roughly 18 to 95 years from approximately 25 US areas. Categorization into cohorts depended on clinical history that participants reported. Libraries were prepared by immunoSEQ multiplex PCR; TCRdb keeps only in-frame clonotypes and omits some of them. The profile shows about 160,000 clones, over 70% of them singletons. The specimen sequenced was PBMCs or T cells enriched from blood (not recorded which). This receptor was identified in a middle-aged woman with acute COVID-19. This rearrangement joins TRBV6-6 to TRBJ2-1; 10 bases are shared with TRBD2. The CDR3 sequence is CASSQLAGVGYNEQFF. For the CDR3, the DNA is TGTGCCAGCAGTCAGCTAGCGGGAGTGGGGTACAATGAGCAGTTCTTC.